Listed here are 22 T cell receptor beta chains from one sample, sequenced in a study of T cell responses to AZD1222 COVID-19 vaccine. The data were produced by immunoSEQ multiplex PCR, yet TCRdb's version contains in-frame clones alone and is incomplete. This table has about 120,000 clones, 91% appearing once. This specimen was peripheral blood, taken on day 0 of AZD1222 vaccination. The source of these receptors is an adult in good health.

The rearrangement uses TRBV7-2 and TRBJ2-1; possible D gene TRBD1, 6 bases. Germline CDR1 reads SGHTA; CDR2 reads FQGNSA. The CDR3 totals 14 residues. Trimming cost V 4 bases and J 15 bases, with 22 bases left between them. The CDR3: CASSSRNGGHQPFF. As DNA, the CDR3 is TGTGCCAGCAGCTCTAGGAATGGGGGACATCAGCCGTTCTTC.

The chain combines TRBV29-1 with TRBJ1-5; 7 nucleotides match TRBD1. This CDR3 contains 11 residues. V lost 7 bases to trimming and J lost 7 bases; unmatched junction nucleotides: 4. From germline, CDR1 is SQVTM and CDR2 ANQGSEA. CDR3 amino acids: CSAGTDQPQHF. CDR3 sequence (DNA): TGCAGCGCCGGGACAGACCAGCCCCAGCATTTT. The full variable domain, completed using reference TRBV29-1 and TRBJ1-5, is SAVISQKPSRDICQRGTSLTIQCQVDSQVTMMFWYRQQPGQSLTLIATANQGSEATYESGFVIDKFPISRPNLTFSTLTVSNMSPEDSSIYLCSAGTDQPQHFGDGTRLSIL.

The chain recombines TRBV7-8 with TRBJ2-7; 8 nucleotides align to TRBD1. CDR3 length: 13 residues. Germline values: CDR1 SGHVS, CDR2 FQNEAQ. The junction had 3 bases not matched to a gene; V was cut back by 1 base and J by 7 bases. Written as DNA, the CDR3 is TGTGCCAGCAGCTTAGGCAGGGGGCGAGAGCAGTACTTC. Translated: CASSLGRGREQYF.

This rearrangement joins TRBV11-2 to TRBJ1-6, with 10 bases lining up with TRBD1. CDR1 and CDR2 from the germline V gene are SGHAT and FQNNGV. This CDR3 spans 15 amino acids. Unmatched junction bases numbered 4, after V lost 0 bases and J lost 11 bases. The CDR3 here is CASSLEGGQGAPLHF. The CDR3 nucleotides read TGTGCCAGCAGCTTAGAAGGTGGACAGGGGGCACCCCTCCACTTT.

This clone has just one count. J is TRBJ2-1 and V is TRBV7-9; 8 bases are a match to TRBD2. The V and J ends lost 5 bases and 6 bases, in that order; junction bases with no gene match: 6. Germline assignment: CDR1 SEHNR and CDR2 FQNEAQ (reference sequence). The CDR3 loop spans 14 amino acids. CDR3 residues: CASSPPGGVNEQFF. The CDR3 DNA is TGTGCCAGCAGCCCTCCGGGGGGGGTCAATGAGCAGTTCTTC.

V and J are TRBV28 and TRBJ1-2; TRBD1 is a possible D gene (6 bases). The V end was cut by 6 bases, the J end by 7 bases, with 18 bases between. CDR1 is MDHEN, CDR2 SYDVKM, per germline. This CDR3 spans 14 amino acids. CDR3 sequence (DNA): TGTGCCAGCAGACCCCCCGGGGTCAGGGGTGGCTACACCTTC. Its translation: CASRPPGVRGGYTF.

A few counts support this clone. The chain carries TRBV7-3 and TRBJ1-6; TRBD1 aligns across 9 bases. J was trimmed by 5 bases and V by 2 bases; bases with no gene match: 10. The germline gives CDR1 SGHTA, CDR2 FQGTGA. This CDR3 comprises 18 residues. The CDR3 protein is CASSLGARQGGNNSPLHF. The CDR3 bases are TGTGCCAGCAGCTTAGGGGCGCGACAGGGGGGTAATAATTCACCCCTCCACTTT. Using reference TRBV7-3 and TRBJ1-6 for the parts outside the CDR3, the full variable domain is GAGVSQTPSNKVTEKGKYVELRCDPISGHTALYWYRQSLGQGPEFLIYFQGTGAADDSGLPNDRFFAVRPEGSVSTLKIQRTERGDSAVYLCASSLGARQGGNNSPLHFGNGTRLTVT.

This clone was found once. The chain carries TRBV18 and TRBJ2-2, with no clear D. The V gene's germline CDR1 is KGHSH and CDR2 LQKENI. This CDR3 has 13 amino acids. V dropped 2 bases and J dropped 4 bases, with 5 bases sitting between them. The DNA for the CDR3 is TGTGCCAGCTCACCATCCCCCACCGGGGAGCTGTTTTTT. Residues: CASSPSPTGELFF.

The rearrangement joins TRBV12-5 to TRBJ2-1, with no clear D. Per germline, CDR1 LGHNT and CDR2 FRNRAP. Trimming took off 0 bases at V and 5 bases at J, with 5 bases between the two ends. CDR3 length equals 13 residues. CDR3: CASGLVLDNEQFF. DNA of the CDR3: TGTGCTAGTGGTTTGGTACTGGACAATGAGCAGTTCTTC.

The CDR3 region is CASSSGGAGAYEQYF. As DNA, the CDR3 is TGTGCCAGCAGTTCGGGCGGGGCAGGGGCCTACGAGCAGTACTTC. The chain employs TRBV28 and TRBJ2-7; D tentatively reads TRBD1 or TRBD2 (6 bases each). The V and J ends lost 4 bases and 2 bases respectively, with 15 bases between them. This CDR3 is built from 15 residues. CDR1 and CDR2 from the germline V gene are MDHEN and SYDVKM.

This CDR3 is CASTLLPGITDTQYF. CDR3 in DNA: TGTGCCAGTACCTTGCTTCCAGGGATCACAGATACGCAGTATTTT. J is TRBJ2-3 and V is TRBV19; D possibly corresponds to TRBD1 (5 bases). Looked up from germline, CDR1 is LNHDA and CDR2 is SQIVND (reference sequence). This CDR3 spans 15 amino acids. Trimming took off 7 bases at V and 2 bases at J, with 16 bases between the two ends.

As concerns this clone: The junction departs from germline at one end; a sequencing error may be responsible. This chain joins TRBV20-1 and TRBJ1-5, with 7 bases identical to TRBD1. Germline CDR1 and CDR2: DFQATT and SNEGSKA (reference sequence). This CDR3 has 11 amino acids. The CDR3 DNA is TGCAGTGCCAGAGGGGGCGCGAACCAGCATTTT. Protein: CSARGGANQHF.

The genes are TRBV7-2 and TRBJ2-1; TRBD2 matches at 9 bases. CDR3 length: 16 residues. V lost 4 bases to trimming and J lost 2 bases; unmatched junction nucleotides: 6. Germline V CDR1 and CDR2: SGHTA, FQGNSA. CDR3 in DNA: TGTGCCAGCAGCTCGTTAGCGGGGGTTACCTACAATGAGCAGTTCTTC. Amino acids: CASSSLAGVTYNEQFF.

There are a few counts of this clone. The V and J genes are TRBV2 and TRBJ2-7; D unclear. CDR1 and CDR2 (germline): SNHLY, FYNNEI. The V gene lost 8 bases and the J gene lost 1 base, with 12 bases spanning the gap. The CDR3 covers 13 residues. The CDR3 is CASSQVGSYEQYF. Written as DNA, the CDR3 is TGTGCCAGCTCGCAGGTAGGGTCCTACGAGCAGTACTTC.

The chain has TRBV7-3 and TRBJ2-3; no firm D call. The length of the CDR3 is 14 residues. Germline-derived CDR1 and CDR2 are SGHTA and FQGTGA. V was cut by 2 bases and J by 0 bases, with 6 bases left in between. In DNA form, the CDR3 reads TGTGCCAGCAGCTTACAGGAGAGCACAGATACGCAGTATTTT. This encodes CASSLQESTDTQYF.

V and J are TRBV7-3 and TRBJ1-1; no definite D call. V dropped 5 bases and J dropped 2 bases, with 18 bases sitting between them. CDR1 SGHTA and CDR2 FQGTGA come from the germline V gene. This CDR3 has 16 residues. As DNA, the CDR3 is TGTGCCAGCAGCCCCCGCCGGCGAGAAGACAACACTGAAGCTTTCTTT. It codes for CASSPRRREDNTEAFF. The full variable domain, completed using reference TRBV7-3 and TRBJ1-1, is GAGVSQTPSNKVTEKGKYVELRCDPISGHTALYWYRQSLGQGPEFLIYFQGTGAADDSGLPNDRFFAVRPEGSVSTLKIQRTERGDSAVYLCASSPRRREDNTEAFFGQGTRLTVV.

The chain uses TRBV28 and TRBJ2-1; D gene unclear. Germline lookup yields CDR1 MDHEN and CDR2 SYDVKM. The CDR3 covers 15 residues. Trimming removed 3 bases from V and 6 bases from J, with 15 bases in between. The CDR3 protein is CASSFSGARFNEQFF. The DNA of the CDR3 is TGTGCCAGCAGTTTCTCTGGAGCGCGGTTCAATGAGCAGTTCTTC. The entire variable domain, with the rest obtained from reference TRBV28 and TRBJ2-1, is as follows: DVKVTQSSRYLVKRTGEKVFLECVQDMDHENMFWYRQDPGLGLRLIYFSYDVKMKEKGDIPEGYSVSREKKERFSLILESASTNQTSMYLCASSFSGARFNEQFFGPGTRLTVL.

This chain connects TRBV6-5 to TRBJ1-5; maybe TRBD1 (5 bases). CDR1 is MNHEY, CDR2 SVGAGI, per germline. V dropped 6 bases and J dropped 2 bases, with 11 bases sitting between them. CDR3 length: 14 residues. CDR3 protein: CASRGVGGNQPQHF. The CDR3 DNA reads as TGTGCCAGCAGAGGGGTTGGGGGCAATCAGCCCCAGCATTTT.

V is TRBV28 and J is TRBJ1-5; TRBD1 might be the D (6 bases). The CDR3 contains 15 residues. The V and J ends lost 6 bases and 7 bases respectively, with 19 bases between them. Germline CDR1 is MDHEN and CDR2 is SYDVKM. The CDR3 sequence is CASRVDRGARQPQHF. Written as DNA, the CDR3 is TGTGCCAGCAGGGTTGATCGGGGGGCACGCCAGCCCCAGCATTTT.

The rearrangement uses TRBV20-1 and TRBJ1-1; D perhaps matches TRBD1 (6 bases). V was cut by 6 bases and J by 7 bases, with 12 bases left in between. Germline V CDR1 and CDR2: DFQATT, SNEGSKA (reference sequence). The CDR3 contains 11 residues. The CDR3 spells CSARDKGEAFF. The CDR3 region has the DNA TGCAGTGCGCGGGACAAGGGTGAAGCTTTCTTT.

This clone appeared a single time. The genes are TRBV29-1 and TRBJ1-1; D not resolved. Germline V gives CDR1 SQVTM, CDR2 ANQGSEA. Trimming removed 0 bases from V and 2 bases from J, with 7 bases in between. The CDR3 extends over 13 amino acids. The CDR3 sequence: CSVEDVRNTEAFF. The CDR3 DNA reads TGCAGCGTTGAAGATGTGAGAAACACTGAAGCTTTCTTT.

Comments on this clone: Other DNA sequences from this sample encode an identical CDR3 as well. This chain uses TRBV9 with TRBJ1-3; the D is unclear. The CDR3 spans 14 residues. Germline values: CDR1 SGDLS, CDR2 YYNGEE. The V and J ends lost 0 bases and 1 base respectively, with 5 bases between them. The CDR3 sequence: CASSVEGSGNTIYF. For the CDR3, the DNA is TGTGCCAGCAGCGTAGAAGGGTCTGGAAACACCATATATTTT.